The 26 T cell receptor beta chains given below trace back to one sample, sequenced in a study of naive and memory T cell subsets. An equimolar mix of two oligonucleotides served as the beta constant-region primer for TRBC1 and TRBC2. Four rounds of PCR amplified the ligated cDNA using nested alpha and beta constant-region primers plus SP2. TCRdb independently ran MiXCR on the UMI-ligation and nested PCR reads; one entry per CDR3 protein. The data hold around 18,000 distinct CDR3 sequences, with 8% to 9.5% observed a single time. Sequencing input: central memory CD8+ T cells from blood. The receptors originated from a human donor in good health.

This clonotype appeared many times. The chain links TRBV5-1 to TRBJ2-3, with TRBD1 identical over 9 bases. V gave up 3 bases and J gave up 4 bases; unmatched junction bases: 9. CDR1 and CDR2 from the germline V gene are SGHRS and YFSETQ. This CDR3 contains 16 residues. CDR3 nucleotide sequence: TGCGCCAGCAGCTCTGAAACAGGGGGCGAGGCAGATACGCAGTATTTT. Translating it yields CASSSETGGEADTQYF.

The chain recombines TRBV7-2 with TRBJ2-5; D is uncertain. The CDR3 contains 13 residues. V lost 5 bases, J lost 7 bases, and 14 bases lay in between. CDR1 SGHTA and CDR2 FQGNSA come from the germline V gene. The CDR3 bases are TGTGCCAGCAGCCCCGACTGGTGGAGGACCCAGTACTTC. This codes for CASSPDWWRTQYF.

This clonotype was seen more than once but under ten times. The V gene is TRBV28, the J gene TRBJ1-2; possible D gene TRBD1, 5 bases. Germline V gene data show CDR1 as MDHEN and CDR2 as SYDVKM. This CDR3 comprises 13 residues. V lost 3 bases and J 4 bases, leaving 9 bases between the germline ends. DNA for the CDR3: TGTGCCAGCAGTTTTTCGCAGGGCTATGGCTACACCTTC. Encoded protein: CASSFSQGYGYTF.

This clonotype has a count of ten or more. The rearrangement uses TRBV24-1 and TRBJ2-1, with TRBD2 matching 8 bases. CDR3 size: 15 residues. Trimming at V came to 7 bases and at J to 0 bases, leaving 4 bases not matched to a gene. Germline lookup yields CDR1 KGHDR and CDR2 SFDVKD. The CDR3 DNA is TGTGCCACCAGAGGTACTAGCGGCTCCTACAATGAGCAGTTCTTC. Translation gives CATRGTSGSYNEQFF.

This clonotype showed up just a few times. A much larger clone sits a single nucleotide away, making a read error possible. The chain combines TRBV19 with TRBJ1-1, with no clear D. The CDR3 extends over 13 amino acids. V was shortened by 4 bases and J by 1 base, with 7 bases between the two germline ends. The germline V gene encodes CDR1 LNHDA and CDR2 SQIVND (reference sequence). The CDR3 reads CASSTTGNTEAFF. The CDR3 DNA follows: TGTGCCAGTAGTACAACGGGGAACACTGAAGCTTTCTTT.

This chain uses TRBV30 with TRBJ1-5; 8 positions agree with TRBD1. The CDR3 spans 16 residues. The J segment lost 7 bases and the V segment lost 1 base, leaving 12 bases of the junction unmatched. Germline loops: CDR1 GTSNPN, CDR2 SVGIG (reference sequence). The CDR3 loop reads CAWSDGQGGDLQPQHF. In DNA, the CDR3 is TGTGCCTGGAGTGACGGACAGGGCGGAGATCTGCAGCCCCAGCATTTT. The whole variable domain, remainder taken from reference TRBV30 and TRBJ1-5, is SQTIHQWPATLVQPVGSPLSLECTVEGTSNPNLYWYRQAAGRGLQLLFYSVGIGQISSEVPQNLSASRPQDRQFILSSKKLLLSDSGFYLCAWSDGQGGDLQPQHFGDGTRLSIL.

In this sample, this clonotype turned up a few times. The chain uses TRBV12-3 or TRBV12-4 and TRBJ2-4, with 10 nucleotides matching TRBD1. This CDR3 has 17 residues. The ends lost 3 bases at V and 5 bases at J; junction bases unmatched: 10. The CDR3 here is CASSFLGQGSPENIQYF. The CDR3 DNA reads TGTGCCAGCAGTTTTTTGGGACAGGGGTCCCCCGAAAACATTCAGTACTTC.

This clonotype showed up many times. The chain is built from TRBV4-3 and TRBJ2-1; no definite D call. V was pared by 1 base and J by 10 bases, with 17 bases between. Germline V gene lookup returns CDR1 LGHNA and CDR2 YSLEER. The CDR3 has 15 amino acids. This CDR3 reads CASSQGLAAGREQFF. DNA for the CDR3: TGCGCCAGCAGCCAAGGATTAGCAGCTGGTAGAGAGCAGTTCTTC.

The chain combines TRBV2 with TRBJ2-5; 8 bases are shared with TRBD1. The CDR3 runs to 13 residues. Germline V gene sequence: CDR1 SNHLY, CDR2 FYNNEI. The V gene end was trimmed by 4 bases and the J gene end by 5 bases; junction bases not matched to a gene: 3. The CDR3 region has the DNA TGTGCCAGCAGTGCGGACAGGGACGAGACCCAGTACTTC. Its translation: CASSADRDETQYF.

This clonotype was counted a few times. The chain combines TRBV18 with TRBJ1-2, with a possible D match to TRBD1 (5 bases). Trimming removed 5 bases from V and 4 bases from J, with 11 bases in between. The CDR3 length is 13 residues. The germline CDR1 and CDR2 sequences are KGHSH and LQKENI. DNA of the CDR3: TGTGCCAGCTCAGCGGGACGGTTCTATGGCTACACCTTC. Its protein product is CASSAGRFYGYTF. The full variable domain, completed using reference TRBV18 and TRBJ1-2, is NAGVMQNPRHLVRRRGQEARLRCSPMKGHSHVYWYRQLPEEGLKFMVYLQKENIIDESGMPKERFSAEFPKEGPSILRIQQVVRGDSAAYFCASSAGRFYGYTFGSGTRLTVV.

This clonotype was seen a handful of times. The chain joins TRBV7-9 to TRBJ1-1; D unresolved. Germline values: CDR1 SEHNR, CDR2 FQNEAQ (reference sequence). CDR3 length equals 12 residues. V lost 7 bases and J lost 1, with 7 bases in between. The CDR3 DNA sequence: TGTGCCAGCAATGACGGGAACACTGAAGCTTTCTTT. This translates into CASNDGNTEAFF.

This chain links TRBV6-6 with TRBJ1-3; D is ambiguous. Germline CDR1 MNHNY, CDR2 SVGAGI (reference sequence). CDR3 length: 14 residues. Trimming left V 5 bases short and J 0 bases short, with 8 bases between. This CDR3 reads CASSPAFSGNTIYF. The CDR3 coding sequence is TGTGCCAGCAGTCCCGCCTTCTCTGGAAACACCATATATTTT.

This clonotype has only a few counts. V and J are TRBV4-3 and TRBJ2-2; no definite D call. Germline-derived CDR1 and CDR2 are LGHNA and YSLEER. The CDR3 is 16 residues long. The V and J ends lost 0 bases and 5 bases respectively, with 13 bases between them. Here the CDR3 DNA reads TGCGCCAGCAGCCAAGATCCCGCCGCAGTTACCGGGGAGCTGTTTTTT. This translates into CASSQDPAAVTGELFF.

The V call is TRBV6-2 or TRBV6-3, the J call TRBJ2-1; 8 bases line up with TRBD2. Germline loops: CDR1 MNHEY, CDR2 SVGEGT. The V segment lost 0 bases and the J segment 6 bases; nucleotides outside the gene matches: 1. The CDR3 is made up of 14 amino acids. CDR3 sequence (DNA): TGTGCCAGCAGTTACTCGACTAGCGCCAATGAGCAGTTCTTC. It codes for CASSYSTSANEQFF.

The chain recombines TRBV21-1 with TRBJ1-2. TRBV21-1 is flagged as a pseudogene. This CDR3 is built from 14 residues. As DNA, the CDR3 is TGTGCCAGCAGCCCGAGGACTCGGTCGTATGGCTACACCTTC. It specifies CASSPRTRSYGYTF.

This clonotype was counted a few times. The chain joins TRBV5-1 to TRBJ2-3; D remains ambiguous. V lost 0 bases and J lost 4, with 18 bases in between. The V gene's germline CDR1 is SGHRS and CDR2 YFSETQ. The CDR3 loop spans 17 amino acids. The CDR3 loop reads CASSLGLRYGDPDTQYF. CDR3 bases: TGCGCCAGCAGCTTGGGCCTGCGATACGGAGACCCAGATACGCAGTATTTT.

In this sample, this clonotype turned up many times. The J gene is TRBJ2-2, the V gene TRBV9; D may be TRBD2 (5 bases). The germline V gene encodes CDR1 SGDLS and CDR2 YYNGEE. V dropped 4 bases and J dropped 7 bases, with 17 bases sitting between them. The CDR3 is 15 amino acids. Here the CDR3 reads CASSPPGKIHGELFF. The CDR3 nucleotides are TGTGCCAGCAGCCCTCCCGGGAAGATCCACGGGGAGCTGTTTTTT.

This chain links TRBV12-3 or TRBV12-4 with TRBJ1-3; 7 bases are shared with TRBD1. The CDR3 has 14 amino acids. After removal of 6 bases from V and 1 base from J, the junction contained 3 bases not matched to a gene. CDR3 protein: CASSPTGSGNTIYF. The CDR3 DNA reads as TGTGCCAGCAGCCCGACAGGGTCTGGAAACACCATATATTTT.

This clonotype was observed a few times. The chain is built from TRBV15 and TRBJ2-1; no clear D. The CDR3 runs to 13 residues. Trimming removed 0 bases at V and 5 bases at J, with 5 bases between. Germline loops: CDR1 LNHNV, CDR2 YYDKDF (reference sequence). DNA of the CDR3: TGTGCCACCAGCAGAGACTTACACAATGAGCAGTTCTTC. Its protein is CATSRDLHNEQFF.

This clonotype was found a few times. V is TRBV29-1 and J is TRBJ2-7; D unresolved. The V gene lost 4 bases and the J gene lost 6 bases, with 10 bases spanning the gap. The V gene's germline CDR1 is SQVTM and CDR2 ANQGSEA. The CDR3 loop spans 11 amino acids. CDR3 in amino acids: CSVVEVGEQYF. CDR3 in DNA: TGCAGCGTTGTCGAGGTAGGCGAGCAGTACTTC.

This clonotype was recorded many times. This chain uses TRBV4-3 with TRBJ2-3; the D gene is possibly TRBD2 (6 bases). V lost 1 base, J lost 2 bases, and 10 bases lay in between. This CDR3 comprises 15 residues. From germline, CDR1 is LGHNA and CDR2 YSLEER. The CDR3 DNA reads TGCGCCAGCAGCCAAGTGGGGGGTCTCACAGATACGCAGTATTTT. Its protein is CASSQVGGLTDTQYF.

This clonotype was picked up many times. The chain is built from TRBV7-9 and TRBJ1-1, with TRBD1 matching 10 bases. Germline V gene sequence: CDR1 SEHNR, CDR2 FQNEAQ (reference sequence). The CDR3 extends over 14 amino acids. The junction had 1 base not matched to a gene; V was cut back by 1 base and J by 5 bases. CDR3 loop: CASSLVGQGTEAFF. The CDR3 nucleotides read TGTGCCAGCAGCTTAGTGGGACAGGGGACTGAAGCTTTCTTT.

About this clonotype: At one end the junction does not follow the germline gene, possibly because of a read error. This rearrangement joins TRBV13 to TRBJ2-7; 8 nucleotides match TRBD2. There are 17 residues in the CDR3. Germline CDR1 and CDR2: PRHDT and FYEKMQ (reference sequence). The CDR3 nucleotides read TGTGCCAGCAGCTTAGGTCCGCTTCGGGGACTAGGATACGAGCGGTACTTC. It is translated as CASSLGPLRGLGYERYF.

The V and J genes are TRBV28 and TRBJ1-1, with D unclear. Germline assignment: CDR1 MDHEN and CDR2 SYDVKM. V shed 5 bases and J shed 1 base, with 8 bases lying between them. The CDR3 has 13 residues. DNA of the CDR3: TGTGCCAGCAGTAAGTACGGGAACACTGAAGCTTTCTTT. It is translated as CASSKYGNTEAFF.

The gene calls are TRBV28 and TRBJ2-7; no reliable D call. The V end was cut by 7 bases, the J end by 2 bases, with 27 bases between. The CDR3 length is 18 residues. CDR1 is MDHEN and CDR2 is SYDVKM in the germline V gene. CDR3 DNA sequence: TGTGCCAGCACCTCCCTAGGAGAGGTGGGTTGTCGGGCCTACGAGCAGTACTTC. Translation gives CASTSLGEVGCRAYEQYF.

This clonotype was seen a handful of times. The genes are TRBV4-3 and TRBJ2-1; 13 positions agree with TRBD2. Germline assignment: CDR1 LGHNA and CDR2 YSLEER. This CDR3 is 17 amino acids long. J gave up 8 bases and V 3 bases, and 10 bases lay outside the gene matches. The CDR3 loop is CASSQREGLAGVHEQFF. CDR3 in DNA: TGCGCCAGCAGCCAGAGGGAAGGACTAGCGGGAGTACATGAGCAGTTCTTC.